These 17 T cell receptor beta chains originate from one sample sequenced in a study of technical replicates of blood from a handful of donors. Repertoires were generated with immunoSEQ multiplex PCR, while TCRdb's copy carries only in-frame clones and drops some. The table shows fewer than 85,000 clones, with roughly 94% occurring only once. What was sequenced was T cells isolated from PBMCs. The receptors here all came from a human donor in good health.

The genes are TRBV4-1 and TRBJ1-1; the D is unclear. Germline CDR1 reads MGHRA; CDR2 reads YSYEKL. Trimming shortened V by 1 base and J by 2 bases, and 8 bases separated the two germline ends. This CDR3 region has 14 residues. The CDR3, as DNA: TGCGCCAGCAGCCAAGTGGGCAGAAACACTGAAGCTTTCTTT. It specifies CASSQVGRNTEAFF.

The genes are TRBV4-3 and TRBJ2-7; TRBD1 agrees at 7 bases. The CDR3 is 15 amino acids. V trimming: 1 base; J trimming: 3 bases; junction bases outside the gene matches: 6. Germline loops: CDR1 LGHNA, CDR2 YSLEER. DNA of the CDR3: TGCGCCAGCAGCCAAGCCGGGACAGAGATCTACGAGCAGTACTTC. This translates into CASSQAGTEIYEQYF.

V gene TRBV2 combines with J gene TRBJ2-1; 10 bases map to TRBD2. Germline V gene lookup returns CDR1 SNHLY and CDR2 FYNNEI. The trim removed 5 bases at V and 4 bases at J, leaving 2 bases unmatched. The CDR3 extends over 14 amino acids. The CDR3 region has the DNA TGTGCCAGCAGTTGGACTAGCGGATACAATGAGCAGTTCTTC. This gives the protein CASSWTSGYNEQFF. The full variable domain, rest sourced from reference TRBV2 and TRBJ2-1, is EPEVTQTPSHQVTQMGQEVILRCVPISNHLYFYWYRQILGQKVEFLVSFYNNEISEKSEIFDDQFSVERPDGSNFTLKIRSTKLEDSAMYFCASSWTSGYNEQFFGPGTRLTVL.

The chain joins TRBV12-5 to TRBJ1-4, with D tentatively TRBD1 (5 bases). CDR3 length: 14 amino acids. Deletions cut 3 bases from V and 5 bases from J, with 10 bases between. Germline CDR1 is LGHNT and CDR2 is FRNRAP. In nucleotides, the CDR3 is TGTGCTAGTGGTTTAAGGGGAACAAATGAAAAACTGTTTTTT. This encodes CASGLRGTNEKLFF.

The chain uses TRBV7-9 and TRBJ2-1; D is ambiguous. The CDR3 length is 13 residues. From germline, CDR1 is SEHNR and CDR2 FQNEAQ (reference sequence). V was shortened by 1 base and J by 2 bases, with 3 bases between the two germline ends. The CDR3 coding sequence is TGTGCCAGCAGCTTAGTAGCCTACAATGAGCAGTTCTTC. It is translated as CASSLVAYNEQFF.

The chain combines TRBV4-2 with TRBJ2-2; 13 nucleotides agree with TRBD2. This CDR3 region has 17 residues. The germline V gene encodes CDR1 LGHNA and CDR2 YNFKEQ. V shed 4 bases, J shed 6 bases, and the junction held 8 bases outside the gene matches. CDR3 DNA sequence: TGTGCCAGCAGCCGAGGACTAGCGGGAGAGAGTCCCGGGGAGCTGTTTTTT. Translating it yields CASSRGLAGESPGELFF.

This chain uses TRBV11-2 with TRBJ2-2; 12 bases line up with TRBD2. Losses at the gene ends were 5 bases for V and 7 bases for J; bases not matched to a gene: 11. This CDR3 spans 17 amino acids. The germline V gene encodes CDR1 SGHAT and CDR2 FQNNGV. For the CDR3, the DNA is TGTGCCAGCAGCCTACGACTAGCGGGAGTCGGGGGCGGGGAGCTGTTTTTT. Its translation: CASSLRLAGVGGGELFF.

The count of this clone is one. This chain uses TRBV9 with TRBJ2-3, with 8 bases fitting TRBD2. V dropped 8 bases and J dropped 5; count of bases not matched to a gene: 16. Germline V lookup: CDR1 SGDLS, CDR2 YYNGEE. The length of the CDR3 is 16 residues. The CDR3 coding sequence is TGTGCCAGTAATCCAAGCGGGAGATTCTTGATAGATACGCAGTATTTT. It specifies CASNPSGRFLIDTQYF.

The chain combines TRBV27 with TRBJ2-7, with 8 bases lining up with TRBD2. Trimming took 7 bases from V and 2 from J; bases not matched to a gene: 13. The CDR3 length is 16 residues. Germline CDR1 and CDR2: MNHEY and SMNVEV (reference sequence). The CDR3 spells CASTLRAGGATYEQYF. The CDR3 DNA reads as TGTGCCAGCACCCTAAGGGCGGGAGGTGCAACCTACGAGCAGTACTTC.

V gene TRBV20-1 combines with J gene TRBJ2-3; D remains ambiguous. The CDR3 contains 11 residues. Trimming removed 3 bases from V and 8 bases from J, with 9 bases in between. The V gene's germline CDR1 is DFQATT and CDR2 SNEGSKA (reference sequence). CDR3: CSASELITQYF. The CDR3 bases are TGCAGTGCTAGTGAGCTTATTACGCAGTATTTT.

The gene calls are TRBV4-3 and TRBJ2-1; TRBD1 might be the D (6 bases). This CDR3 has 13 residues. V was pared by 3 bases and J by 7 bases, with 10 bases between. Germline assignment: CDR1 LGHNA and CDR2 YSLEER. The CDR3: CASSHSGQNEQFF. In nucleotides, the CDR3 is TGCGCCAGCAGCCATTCTGGACAGAATGAGCAGTTCTTC.

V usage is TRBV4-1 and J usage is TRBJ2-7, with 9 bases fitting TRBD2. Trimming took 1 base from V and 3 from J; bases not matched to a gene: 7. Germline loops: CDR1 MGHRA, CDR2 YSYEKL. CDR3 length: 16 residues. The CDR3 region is CASSQASSGVGYEQYF. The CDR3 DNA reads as TGCGCCAGCAGCCAAGCTTCTAGCGGGGTCGGCTACGAGCAGTACTTC.

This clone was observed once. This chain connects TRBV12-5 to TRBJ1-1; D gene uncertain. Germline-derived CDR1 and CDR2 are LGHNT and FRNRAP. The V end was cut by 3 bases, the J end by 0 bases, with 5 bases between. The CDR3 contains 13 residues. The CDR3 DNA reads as TGTGCTAGTGGTTTTAGATTGAACACTGAAGCTTTCTTT. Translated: CASGFRLNTEAFF.

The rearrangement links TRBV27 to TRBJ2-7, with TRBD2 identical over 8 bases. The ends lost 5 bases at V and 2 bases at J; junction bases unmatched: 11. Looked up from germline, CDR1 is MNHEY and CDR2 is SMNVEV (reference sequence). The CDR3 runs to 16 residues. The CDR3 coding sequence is TGTGCCAGCAGTCCCTCGGGAGGGGAATATCCCTACGAGCAGTACTTC. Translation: CASSPSGGEYPYEQYF.

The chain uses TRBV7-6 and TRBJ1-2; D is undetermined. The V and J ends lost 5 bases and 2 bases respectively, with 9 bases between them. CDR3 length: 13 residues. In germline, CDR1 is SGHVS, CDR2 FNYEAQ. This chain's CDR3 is CASSPGKNYGYTF. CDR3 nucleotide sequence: TGTGCCAGCAGCCCCGGGAAGAACTATGGCTACACCTTC. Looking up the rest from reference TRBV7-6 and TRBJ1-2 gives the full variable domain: GAGVSQSPRYKVTKRGQDVALRCDPISGHVSLYWYRQALGQGPEFLTYFNYEAQQDKSGLPNDRFSAERPEGSISTLTIQRTEQRDSAMYRCASSPGKNYGYTFGSGTRLTVV.

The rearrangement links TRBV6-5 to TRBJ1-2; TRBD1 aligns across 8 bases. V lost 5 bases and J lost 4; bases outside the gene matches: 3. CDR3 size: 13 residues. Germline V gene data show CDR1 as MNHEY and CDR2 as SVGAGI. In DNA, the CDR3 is TGTGCCAGCAGTACGGACAGGGTCTATGGCTACACCTTC. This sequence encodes CASSTDRVYGYTF.

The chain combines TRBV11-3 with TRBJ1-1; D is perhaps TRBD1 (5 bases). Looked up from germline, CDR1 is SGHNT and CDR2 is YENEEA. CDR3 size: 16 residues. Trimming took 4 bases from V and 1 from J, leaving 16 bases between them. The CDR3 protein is CASSSSKGLRNTEAFF. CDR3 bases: TGTGCCAGCAGCTCGAGTAAGGGACTTAGGAACACTGAAGCTTTCTTT.